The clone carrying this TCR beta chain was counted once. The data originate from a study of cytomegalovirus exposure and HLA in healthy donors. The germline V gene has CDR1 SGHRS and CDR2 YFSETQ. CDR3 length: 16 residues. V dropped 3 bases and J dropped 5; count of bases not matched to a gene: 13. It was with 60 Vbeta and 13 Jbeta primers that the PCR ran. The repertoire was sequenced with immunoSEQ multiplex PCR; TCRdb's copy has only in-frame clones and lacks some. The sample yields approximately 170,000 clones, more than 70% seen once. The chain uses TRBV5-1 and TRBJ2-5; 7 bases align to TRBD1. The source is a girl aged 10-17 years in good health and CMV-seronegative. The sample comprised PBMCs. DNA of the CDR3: TGCGCCAGCAGCTCCGGGGACAGAGGGATAGGGGAGACCCAGTACTTC. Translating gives CASSSGDRGIGETQYF.